This TCR beta chain was sequenced for a study of T-cell reconstitution after alpha-beta-depleted transplantation in children. This sample's TCRbeta library carried unique molecular identifier barcodes. Each CDR3 protein gets one entry after TCRdb re-called the PCR reads with MiXCR. The repertoire holds more than 550,000 distinct CDR3 sequences, roughly a tenth seen once, with about 4% in the top ten. Germline assignment: CDR1 SQVTM and CDR2 ANQGSEA. CDR3 length: 11 residues. The V end was cut by 8 bases, the J end by 3 bases, with 10 bases between. The sequencing here drew on PBMCs from the stem cell graft donor, taken from the stem cell graft. The chain uses TRBV29-1 and TRBJ1-2, with D maybe TRBD1 (5 bases). The clonotype originates from a human donor who donated a stem cell graft to a child with acute myeloid leukemia. The CDR3 nucleotides are TGCAGCACCGGAGGGGACTATGGCTACACCTTC. Amino acid sequence: CSTGGDYGYTF.